This TCR beta chain was obtained from a study of cytomegalovirus exposure and HLA in healthy donors. Note on this clone: Its antigen is as yet unknown.

Germline values: CDR1 SGHNT, CDR2 YYREEE (reference sequence). V dropped 0 bases and J dropped 9; count of bases not matched to a gene: 10. The CDR3 is 16 residues long. The PCR used 60 Vbeta and 13 Jbeta primers. The method was immunoSEQ multiplex PCR; TCRdb's version includes in-frame clones alone and lacks a portion of them. The sample consists of about 160,000 clones, around 85% of them appearing once. Regarding the study as a whole: Per a prior analysis, the majority of TCR beta V segments were productive roughly 90% or roughly 30% of the time.

This chain joins TRBV5-4 and TRBJ2-1, with 9 nucleotides matching TRBD2. Sequences were obtained from PBMCs. The origin of this receptor is a woman younger than 45 in good health and CMV-seronegative. CDR3 in amino acids: CASSLAAGGSWSEQFF. The CDR3 DNA reads TGTGCCAGCAGCTTGGCGGCGGGGGGGTCGTGGAGTGAGCAGTTCTTC.